This T cell receptor beta chain stems from a study of cytomegalovirus exposure and HLA in healthy donors. A multiplex PCR was run with 60 Vbeta primers and 13 Jbeta primers. Produced via immunoSEQ multiplex PCR; TCRdb's table is partial and in-frame only. Here the sample spans 100,000 to 150,000 clones, around 78% being singletons. Germline V gene lookup returns CDR1 SEHNR and CDR2 FQNEAQ (reference sequence). V lost 3 bases, J lost 7 bases, and 9 bases stayed unmatched. The CDR3 runs to 14 residues. This TCR came from a woman aged 18-35 years in good health and CMV-seronegative. Material: PBMCs. The chain employs TRBV7-9 and TRBJ2-7; 7 nucleotides match TRBD2. Here the CDR3 reads CASSFAGVPREQYF. The DNA for the CDR3 is TGTGCCAGCAGCTTCGCGGGAGTCCCGAGGGAGCAGTACTTC.